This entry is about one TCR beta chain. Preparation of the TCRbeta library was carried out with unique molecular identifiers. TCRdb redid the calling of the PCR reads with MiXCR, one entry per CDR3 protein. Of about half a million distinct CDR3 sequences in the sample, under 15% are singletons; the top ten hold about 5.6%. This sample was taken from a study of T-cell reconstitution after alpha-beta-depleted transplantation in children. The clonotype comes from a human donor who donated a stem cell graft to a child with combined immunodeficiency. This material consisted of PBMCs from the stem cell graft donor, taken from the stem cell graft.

This CDR3 reads CASRRTGFGEQYF. The DNA for the CDR3 is TGTGCCAGCAGGAGGACAGGGTTTGGTGAGCAGTACTTC. This rearrangement joins TRBV6-4 to TRBJ2-7; 8 nucleotides match TRBD1. The CDR3 loop spans 13 amino acids. The V and J ends lost 6 bases and 7 bases, in that order; junction bases with no gene match: 8. Germline CDR1 and CDR2: MRHNA and SNTAGT.